This is a list of T cell receptor beta chains from one sample in a study of T-cell reconstitution after alpha-beta-depleted transplantation in children. TCRdb processed the PCR reads anew with MiXCR; each CDR3 protein has one entry. The table lists around 530,000 distinct CDR3 sequences, about 30% of them singletons. The specimen comprised PBMCs from the stem cell graft donor, sampled from the stem cell graft. The receptors derive from a human donor who donated a stem cell graft to a child with aplastic anemia. The CDR3 runs from the conserved cysteine through the conserved F or W. Each record gives: J gene, CDR3 length, V gene, CDR3 protein.

>TRBJ2-5|15|TRBV7-2
CASSLASGRIETQYF
>TRBJ1-1|13|TRBV7-6
CASSWGSQSEAFF
>TRBJ2-1|16|TRBV6-2/TRBV6-3
CASSLAGTGVRSEQFF
>TRBJ1-4|14|TRBV20-1
CSAGRNSRGGKLFF
>TRBJ1-5|12|TRBV20-1
CSASGGDQPQHF
>TRBJ2-1|16|TRBV29-1
CSVSLGTSGSLNEQFF
>TRBJ2-2|16|TRBV5-6
CASGYRTSGNTGELFF
>TRBJ2-1|15|TRBV9
CASSERLAGAGEQFF
>TRBJ1-2|13|TRBV6-6
CASSPSINYGYTF
>TRBJ2-1|13|TRBV6-1
CASSQNQGRLVFF
>TRBJ1-1|14|TRBV7-6
CASSQQGEGTEAFF
>TRBJ2-7|17|TRBV7-6
CASSSQTSGPYEKEQYF
>TRBJ2-3|15|TRBV20-1
CSARGTGNPTDTQYF
>TRBJ1-5|15|TRBV20-1
CSARDSGAGGQPQHF
>TRBJ2-1|14|TRBV29-1
CSAVGSPSGPEQFF
>TRBJ1-2|14|TRBV5-1
CASRSQGANYGYTF
>TRBJ1-2|13|TRBV10-3
CAISERTRDGYTF
>TRBJ2-7|13|TRBV6-1
CASSEGVRYEQYF
>TRBJ2-7|15|TRBV30
CAWSSQASGTYEQYF
>TRBJ2-3|15|TRBV3-1
CASSHTSGSADTQYF
>TRBJ2-2|15|TRBV20-1
CSAYRDSSNTGELFF
>TRBJ2-1|15|TRBV9
CASSVVAGGHNEQFF
>TRBJ1-2|13|TRBV12-3/TRBV12-4
CASRQGGNYGYTF
>TRBJ2-5|15|TRBV11-3
CASSLISAGDQTQYF
>TRBJ2-5|12|TRBV4-2
CASKGVGETQYF
>TRBJ2-7|13|TRBV29-1
CSVGARVTSEQYF
>TRBJ1-1|12|TRBV19
CASVFGGTEAFF
>TRBJ1-1|14|TRBV20-1
CSAGPHLGNTEAFF
>TRBJ1-6|13|TRBV25-1
CARTGQTNSPLHF
>TRBJ2-5|14|TRBV12-3/TRBV12-4
CASSFYGVQETQYF
>TRBJ2-1|11|TRBV27
CASRTNNEQFF
>TRBJ1-6|14|TRBV12-3/TRBV12-4
CASSSGTYNSPLHF
>TRBJ2-3|13|TRBV20-1
CSATGSLTDTQYF
>TRBJ2-7|13|TRBV12-3/TRBV12-4
CASGPGLAYEQYF
>TRBJ2-7|15|TRBV6-2/TRBV6-3
CASSYLLAESYEQYF
>TRBJ2-5|13|TRBV20-1
CSAPKGSGETQYF
>TRBJ2-1|14|TRBV7-9
CASSLETALDEQFF
>TRBJ2-1|19|TRBV20-1
CSAFPSIAGVQSSYNEQFF
>TRBJ1-5|13|TRBV6-6
CASSDSGYQPQHF
>TRBJ2-1|17|TRBV20-1
CSARDWLPAGPFNEQFF
>TRBJ2-1|14|TRBV29-1
CSVVGSGRYNEQFF
>TRBJ2-1|14|TRBV29-1
CSVEDRERNNEQFF
>TRBJ2-2|16|TRBV6-1
CASSPNNARSTGELFF